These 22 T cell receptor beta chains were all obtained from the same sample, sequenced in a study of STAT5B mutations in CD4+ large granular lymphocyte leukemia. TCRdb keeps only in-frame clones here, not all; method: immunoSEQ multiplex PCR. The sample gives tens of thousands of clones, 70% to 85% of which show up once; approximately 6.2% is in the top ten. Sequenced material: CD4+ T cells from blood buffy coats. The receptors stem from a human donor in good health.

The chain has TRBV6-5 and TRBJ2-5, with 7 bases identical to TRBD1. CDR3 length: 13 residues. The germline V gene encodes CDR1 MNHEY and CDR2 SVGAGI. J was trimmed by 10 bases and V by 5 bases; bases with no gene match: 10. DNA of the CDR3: TGTGCCAGCAGTCCAGGGGACAGCCCGGGCCAGTACTTC. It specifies CASSPGDSPGQYF.

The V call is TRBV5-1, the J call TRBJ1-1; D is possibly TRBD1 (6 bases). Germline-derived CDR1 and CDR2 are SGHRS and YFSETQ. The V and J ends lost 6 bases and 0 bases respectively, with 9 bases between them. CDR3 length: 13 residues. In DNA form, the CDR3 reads TGCGCCAGCAAAGGGGACATGAACACTGAAGCTTTCTTT. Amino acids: CASKGDMNTEAFF. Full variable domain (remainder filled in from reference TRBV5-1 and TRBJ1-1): KAGVTQTPRYLIKTRGQQVTLSCSPISGHRSVSWYQQTPGQGLQFLFEYFSETQRNKGNFPGRFSGRQFSNSRSEMNVSTLELGDSALYLCASKGDMNTEAFFGQGTRLTVV.

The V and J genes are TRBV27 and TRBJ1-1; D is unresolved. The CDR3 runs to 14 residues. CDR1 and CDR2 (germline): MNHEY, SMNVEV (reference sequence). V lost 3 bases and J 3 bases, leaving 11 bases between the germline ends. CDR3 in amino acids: CASSLRVRHTEAFF. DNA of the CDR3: TGTGCCAGCAGTTTGCGGGTAAGGCACACTGAAGCTTTCTTT.

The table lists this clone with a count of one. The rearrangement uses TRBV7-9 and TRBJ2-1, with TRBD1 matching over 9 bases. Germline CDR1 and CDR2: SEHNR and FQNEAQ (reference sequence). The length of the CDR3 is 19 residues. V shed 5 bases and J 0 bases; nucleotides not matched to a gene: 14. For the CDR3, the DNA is TGTGCCAGCAGCACCCTTGTGGGACAGGGAGTGGGCTCCTACAATGAGCAGTTCTTC. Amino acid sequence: CASSTLVGQGVGSYNEQFF.

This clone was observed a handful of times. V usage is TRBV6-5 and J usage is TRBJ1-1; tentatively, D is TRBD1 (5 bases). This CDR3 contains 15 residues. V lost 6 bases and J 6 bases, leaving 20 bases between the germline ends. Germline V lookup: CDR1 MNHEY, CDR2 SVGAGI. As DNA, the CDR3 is TGTGCCAGCAGCCTTCGGGGGGGAGGGATAGCTGAAGCTTTCTTT. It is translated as CASSLRGGGIAEAFF.

DNA for the CDR3: TGCGCCAGCAGCTTGGAGGGGGCGATTGAGAATGAGCAGTTCTTC. The encoded protein is CASSLEGAIENEQFF. This chain connects TRBV5-1 to TRBJ2-1, with 7 positions matching TRBD1. Trimming at V came to 0 bases and at J to 7 bases, leaving 7 bases not matched to a gene. Germline CDR1 is SGHRS and CDR2 is YFSETQ. The CDR3 consists of 15 residues. Looking up the rest from reference TRBV5-1 and TRBJ2-1 gives the full variable domain: KAGVTQTPRYLIKTRGQQVTLSCSPISGHRSVSWYQQTPGQGLQFLFEYFSETQRNKGNFPGRFSGRQFSNSRSEMNVSTLELGDSALYLCASSLEGAIENEQFFGPGTRLTVL.

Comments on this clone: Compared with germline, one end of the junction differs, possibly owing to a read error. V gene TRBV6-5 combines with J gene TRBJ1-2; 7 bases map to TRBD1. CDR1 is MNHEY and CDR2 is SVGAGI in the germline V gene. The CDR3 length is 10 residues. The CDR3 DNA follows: TGTGCCAGCAGTCATGACAGGGCCTCCTTC. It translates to CASSHDRASF.

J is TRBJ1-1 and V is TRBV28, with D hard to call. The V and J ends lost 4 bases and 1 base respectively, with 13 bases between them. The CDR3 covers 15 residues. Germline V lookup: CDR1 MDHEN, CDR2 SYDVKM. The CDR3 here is CASSSRRAGNTEAFF. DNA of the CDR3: TGTGCCAGCAGTTCCCGACGGGCGGGGAACACTGAAGCTTTCTTT. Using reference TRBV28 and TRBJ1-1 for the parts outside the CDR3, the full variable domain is DVKVTQSSRYLVKRTGEKVFLECVQDMDHENMFWYRQDPGLGLRLIYFSYDVKMKEKGDIPEGYSVSREKKERFSLILESASTNQTSMYLCASSSRRAGNTEAFFGQGTRLTVV.

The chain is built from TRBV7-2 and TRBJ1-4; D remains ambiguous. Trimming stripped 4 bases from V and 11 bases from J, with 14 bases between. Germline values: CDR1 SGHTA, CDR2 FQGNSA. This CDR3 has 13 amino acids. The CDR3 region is CASSSGAEGKLFF. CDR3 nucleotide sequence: TGTGCCAGCAGCTCCGGAGCAGAAGGGAAACTGTTTTTT.

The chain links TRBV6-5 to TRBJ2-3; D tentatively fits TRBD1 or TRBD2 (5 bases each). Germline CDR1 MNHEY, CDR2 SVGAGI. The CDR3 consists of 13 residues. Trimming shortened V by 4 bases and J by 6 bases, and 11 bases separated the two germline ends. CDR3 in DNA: TGTGCCAGCAGTTCCCGGGGACCGGATACGCAGTATTTT. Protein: CASSSRGPDTQYF.

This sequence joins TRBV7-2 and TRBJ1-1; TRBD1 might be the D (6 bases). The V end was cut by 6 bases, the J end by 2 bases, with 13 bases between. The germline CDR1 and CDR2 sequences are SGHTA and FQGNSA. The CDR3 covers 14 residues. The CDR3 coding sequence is TGTGCCAGCAGTCGACAGGCCCTCAACACTGAAGCTTTCTTT. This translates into CASSRQALNTEAFF.

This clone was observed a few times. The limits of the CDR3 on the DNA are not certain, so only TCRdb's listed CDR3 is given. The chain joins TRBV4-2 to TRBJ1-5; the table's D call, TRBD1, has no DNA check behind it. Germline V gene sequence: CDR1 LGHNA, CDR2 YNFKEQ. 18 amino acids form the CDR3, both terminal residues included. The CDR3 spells CASSLRAGTPGMDQPQHF.

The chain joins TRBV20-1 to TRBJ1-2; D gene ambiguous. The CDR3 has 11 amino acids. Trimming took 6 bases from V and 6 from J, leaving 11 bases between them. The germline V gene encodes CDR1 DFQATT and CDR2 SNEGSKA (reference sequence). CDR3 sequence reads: CSAWRIDGYTF. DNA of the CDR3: TGCAGTGCATGGAGAATCGATGGCTACACCTTC.

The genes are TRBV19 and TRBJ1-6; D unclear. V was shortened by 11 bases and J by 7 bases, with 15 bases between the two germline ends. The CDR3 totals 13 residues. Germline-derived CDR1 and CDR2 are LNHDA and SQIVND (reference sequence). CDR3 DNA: TGTGCCTCGAAGCAAAACCTAAATTCACCCCTCCACTTT. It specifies CASKQNLNSPLHF.

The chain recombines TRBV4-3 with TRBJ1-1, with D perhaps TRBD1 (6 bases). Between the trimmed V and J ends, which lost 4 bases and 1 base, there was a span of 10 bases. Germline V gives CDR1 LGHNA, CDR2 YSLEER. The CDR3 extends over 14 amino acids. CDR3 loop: CASSPGQPNTEAFF. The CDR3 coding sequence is TGCGCCAGCAGCCCCGGACAGCCGAACACTGAAGCTTTCTTT.

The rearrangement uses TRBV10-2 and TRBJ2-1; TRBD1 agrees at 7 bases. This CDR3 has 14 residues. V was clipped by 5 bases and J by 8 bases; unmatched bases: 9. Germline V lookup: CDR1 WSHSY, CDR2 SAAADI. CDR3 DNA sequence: TGCGCCAGCAGTAGACAGGGAATGTTGGATGAGCAGTTCTTC. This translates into CASSRQGMLDEQFF.

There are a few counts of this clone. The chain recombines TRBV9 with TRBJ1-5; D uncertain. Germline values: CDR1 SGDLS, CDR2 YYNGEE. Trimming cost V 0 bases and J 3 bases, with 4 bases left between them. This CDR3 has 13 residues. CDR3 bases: TGTGCCAGCAGCGTAGAGATCAATCAGCCCCAGCATTTT. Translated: CASSVEINQPQHF. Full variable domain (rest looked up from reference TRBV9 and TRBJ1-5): DSGVTQTPKHLITATGQRVTLRCSPRSGDLSVYWYQQSLDQGLQFLIQYYNGEERAKGNILERFSAQQFPDLHSELNLSSLELGDSALYFCASSVEINQPQHFGDGTRLSIL.

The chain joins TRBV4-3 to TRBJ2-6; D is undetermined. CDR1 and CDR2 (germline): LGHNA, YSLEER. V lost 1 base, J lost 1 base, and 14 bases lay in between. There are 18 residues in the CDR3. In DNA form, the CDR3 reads TGCGCCAGCAGCCAAGCCAGCCCTTGGGCTTCTGGGGCCAACGTCCTGACTTTC. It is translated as CASSQASPWASGANVLTF.

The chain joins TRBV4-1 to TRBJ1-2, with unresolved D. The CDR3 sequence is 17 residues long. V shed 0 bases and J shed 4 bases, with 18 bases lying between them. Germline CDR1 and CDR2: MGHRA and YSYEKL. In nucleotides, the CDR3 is TGCGCCAGCAGCCAAGATTGGGATAAGGCGAACATCTATGGCTACACCTTC. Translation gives CASSQDWDKANIYGYTF.

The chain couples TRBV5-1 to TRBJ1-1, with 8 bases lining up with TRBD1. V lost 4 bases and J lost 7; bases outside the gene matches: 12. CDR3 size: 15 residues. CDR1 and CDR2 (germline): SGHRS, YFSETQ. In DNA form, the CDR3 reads TGCGCCAGCAGCCCACGACAGGGGAAGGATGGTGAAGCTTTCTTT. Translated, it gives CASSPRQGKDGEAFF.

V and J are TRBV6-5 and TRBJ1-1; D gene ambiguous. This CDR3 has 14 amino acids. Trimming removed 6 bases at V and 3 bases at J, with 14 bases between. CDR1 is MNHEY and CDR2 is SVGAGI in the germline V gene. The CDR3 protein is CASRKKAWDTEAFF. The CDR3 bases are TGTGCCAGCAGGAAAAAAGCCTGGGACACTGAAGCTTTCTTT.

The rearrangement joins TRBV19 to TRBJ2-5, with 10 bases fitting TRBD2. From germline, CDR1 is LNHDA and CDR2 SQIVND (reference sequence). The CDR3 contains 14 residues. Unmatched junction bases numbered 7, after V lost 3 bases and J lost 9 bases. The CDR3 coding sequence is TGTGCCAGTAGTATGGCTAGCGGGGGTGCGTCCCAGTACTTC. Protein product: CASSMASGGASQYF. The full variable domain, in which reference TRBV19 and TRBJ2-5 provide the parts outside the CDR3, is DGGITQSPKYLFRKEGQNVTLSCEQNLNHDAMYWYRQDPGQGLRLIYYSQIVNDFQKGDIAEGYSVSREKKESFPLTVTSAQKNPTAFYLCASSMASGGASQYFGPGTRLLVL.